This T cell receptor beta chain was identified during a study of blood T cell repertoires in COVID-19. Study summary: Samples of COVID-19 (acute and convalescent) were obtained from the United States, Italy and Spain.

This CDR3 spans 14 amino acids. Germline lookup yields CDR1 LNHDA and CDR2 SQIVND (reference sequence). Trimming took 4 bases from V and 1 from J; bases not matched to a gene: 2. In the authors' workflow: Reference gene primers were amplified, and this amplification served to estimate nucleated cell counts. Assay used: immunoSEQ multiplex PCR; TCRdb lists only in-frame clones, some missing. V, J and clone size reflect that table, while D and trimming were determined from the DNA. The sample shows 150,000 to 180,000 clones, about 90% of them seen only once. The specimen sequenced was peripheral blood. This TCR derives from a man aged 50-59 years with acute or convalescent COVID-19. The V and J genes are TRBV19 and TRBJ2-3; 7 nucleotides match TRBD2. The DNA of the CDR3 is TGTGCCAGTAGTAGTCGGGGGGGCACAGATACGCAGTATTTT. It translates to CASSSRGGTDTQYF.